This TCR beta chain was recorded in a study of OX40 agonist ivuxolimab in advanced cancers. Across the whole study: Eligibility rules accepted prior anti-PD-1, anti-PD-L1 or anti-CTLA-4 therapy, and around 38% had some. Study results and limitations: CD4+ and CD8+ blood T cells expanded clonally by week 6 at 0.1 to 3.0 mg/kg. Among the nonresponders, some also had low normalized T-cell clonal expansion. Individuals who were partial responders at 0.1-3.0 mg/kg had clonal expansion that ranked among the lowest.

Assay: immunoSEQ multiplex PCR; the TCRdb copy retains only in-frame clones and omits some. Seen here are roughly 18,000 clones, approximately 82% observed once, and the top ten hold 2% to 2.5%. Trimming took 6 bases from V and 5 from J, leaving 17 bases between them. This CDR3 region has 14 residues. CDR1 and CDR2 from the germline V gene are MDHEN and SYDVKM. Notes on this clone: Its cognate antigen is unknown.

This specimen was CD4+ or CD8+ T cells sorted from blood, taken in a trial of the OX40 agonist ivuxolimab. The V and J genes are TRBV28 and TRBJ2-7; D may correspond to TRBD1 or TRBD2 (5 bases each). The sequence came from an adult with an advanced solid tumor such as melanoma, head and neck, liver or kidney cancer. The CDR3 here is CASSPGTFRDEQYF. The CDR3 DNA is TGTGCCAGCAGCCCCGGGACCTTTAGAGACGAGCAGTACTTC.